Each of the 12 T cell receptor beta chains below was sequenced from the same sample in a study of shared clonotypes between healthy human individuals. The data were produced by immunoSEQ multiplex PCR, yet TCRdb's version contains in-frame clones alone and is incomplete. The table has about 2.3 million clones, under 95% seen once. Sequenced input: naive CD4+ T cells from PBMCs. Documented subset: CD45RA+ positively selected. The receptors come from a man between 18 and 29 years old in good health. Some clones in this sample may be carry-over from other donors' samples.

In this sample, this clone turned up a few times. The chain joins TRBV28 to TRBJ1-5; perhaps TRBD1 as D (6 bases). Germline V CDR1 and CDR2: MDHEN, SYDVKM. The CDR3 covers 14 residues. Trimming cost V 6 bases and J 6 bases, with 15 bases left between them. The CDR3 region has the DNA TGTGCCAGCAGGCCTTCGGGGGCGGTTCAGCCCCAGCATTTT. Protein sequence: CASRPSGAVQPQHF.

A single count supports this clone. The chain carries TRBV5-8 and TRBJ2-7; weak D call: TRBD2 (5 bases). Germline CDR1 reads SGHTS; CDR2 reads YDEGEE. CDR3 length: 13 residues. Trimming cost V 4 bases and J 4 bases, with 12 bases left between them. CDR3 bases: TGTGCCAGCAGCAGAGGGAGATATTACGAGCAGTACTTC. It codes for CASSRGRYYEQYF.

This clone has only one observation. The CDR3 protein is CATSNRSGRKGRPLHF. For the CDR3, the DNA is TGTGCCACCAGCAACCGATCAGGGCGAAAAGGCCGACCCCTCCACTTT. J is TRBJ1-6 and V is TRBV15; D might be TRBD1 (5 bases). The CDR3 totals 16 residues. The V end lost 4 bases, the J end lost 12 bases, and 22 bases lay between the germline ends. From germline, CDR1 is LNHNV and CDR2 YYDKDF (reference sequence).

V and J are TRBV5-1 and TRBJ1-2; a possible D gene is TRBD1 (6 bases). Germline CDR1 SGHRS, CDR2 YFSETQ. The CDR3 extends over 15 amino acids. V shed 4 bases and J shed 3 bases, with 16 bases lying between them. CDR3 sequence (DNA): TGCGCCAGCAGCCTTACAGGGTTCGGTGACTATGGCTACACCTTC. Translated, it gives CASSLTGFGDYGYTF. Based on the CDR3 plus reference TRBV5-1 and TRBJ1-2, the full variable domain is KAGVTQTPRYLIKTRGQQVTLSCSPISGHRSVSWYQQTPGQGLQFLFEYFSETQRNKGNFPGRFSGRQFSNSRSEMNVSTLELGDSALYLCASSLTGFGDYGYTFGSGTRLTVV.

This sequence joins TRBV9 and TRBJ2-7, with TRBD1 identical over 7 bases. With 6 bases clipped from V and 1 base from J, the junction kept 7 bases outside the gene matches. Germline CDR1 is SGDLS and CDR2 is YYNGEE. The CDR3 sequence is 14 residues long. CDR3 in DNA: TGTGCCAGCACTCAGGGGGTTCTATCCTACGAGCAGTACTTC. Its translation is CASTQGVLSYEQYF.

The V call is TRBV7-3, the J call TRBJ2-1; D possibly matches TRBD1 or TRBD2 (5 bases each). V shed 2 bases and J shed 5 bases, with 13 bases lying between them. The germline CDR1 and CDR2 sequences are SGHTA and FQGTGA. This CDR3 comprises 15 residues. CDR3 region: CASSLVGTTNNEQFF. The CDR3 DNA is TGTGCCAGCAGCTTAGTTGGGACGACTAACAATGAGCAGTTCTTC.

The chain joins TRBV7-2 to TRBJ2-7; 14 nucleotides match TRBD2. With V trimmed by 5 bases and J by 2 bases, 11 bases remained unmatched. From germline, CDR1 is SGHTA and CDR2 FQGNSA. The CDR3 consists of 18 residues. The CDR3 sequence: CASSPVPGLAGAPYEQYF. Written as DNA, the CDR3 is TGTGCCAGCAGCCCAGTCCCGGGACTAGCGGGAGCCCCCTACGAGCAGTACTTC.

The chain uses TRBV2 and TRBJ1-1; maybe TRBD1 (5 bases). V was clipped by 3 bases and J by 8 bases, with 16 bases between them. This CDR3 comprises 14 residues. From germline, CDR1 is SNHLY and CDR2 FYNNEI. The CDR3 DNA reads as TGTGCCAGCAGTGACCCCGGGGCAGCCCTAGAAGCTTTCTTT. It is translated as CASSDPGAALEAFF.

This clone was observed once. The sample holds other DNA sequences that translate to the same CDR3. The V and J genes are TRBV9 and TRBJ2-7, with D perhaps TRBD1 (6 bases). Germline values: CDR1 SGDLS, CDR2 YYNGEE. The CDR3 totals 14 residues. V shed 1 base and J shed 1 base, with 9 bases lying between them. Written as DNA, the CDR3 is TGTGCCAGCAGCGTATTGGACAGTTCCTACGAGCAGTACTTC. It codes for CASSVLDSSYEQYF.

As DNA, the CDR3 is TGTGCCAGCAGACGGACTAGCGGGACCACAGATACGCAGTATTTT. Translation: CASRRTSGTTDTQYF. The V and J genes are TRBV25-1 and TRBJ2-3; TRBD2 agrees at 12 bases. After removal of 6 bases from V and 2 bases from J, the junction contained 3 bases not matched to a gene. Looked up from germline, CDR1 is MGHDK and CDR2 is SYGVNS. The CDR3 sequence is 15 residues long.

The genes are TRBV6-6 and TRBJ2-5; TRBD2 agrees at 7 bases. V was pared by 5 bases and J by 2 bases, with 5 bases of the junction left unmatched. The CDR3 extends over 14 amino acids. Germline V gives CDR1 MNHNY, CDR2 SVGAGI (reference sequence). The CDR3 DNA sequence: TGTGCCAGCAGTCGCTGGGGAGGGCAAGAGACCCAGTACTTC. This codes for CASSRWGGQETQYF.

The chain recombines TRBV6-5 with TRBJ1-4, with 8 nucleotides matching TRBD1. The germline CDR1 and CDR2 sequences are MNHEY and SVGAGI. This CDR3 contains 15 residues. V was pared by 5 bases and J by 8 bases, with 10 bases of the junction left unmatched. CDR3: CASSTRQGRWEKLFF. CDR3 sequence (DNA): TGTGCCAGCAGTACCCGACAGGGGCGTTGGGAAAAACTGTTTTTT.